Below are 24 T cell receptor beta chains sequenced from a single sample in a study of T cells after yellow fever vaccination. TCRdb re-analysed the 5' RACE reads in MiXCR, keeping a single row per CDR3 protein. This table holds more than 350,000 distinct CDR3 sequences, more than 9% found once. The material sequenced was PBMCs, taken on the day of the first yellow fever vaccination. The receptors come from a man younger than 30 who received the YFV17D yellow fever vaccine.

The CDR3 loop reads CASSSPHRGAYGYTF. The CDR3 DNA is TGTGCCAGCAGTTCTCCCCACAGGGGGGCCTATGGCTACACCTTC. The V call is TRBV6-5, the J call TRBJ1-2, with 8 bases matching TRBD1. The CDR3 length is 15 residues. V trimming: 4 bases; J trimming: 4 bases; junction bases outside the gene matches: 8. Germline V gene sequence: CDR1 MNHEY, CDR2 SVGAGI.

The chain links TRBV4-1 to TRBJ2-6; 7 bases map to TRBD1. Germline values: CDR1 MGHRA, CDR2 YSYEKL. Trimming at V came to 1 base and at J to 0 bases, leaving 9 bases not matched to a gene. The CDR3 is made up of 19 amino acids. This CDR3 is CASSQALSRGNSGANVLTF. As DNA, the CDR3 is TGCGCCAGCAGCCAAGCTCTTTCCAGGGGGAACTCTGGGGCCAACGTCCTGACTTTC.

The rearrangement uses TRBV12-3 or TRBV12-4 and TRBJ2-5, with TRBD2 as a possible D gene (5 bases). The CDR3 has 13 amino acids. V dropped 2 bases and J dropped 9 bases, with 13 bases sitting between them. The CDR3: CASSLLAARAQYF. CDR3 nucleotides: TGTGCCAGCAGTTTACTAGCAGCTAGGGCCCAGTACTTC.

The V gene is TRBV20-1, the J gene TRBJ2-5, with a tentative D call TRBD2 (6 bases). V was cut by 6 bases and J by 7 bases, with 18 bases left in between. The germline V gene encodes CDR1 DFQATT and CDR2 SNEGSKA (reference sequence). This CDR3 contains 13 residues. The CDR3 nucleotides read TGCAGTGCGCCGTCGGCTCTGCGGGGGACCCAGTACTTC. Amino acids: CSAPSALRGTQYF.

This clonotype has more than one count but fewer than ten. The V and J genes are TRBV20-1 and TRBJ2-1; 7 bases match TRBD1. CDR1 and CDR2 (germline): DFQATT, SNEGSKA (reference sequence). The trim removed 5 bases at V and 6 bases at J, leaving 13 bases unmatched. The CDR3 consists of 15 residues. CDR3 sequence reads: CSAYKPDRWANEQFF. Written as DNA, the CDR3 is TGCAGTGCTTATAAACCGGACAGGTGGGCCAATGAGCAGTTCTTC.

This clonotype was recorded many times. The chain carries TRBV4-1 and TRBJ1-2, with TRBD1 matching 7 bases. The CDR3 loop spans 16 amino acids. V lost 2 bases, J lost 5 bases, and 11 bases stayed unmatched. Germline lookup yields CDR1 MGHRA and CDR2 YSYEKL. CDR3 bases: TGCGCCAGCAGCCAAACCCGGACACAGGGGCTTTATGGCTACACCTTC. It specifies CASSQTRTQGLYGYTF.

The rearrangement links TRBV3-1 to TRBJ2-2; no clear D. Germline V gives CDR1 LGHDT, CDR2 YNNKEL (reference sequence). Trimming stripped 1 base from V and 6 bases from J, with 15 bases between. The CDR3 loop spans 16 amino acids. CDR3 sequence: CASSQGALRGAGELFF. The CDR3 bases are TGTGCCAGCAGCCAAGGGGCTCTACGTGGCGCCGGGGAGCTGTTTTTT.

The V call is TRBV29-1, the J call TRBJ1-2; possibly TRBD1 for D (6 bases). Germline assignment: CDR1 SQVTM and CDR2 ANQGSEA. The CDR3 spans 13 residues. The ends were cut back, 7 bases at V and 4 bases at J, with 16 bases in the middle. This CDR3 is CSAAPTGSYGYTF. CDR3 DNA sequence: TGCAGCGCGGCACCGACAGGCAGCTATGGCTACACCTTC.

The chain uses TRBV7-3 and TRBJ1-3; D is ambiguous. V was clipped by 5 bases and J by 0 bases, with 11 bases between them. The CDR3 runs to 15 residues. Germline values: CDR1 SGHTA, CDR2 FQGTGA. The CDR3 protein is CASSRSGGSGNTIYF. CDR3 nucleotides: TGTGCCAGCAGCCGGTCCGGCGGCTCTGGAAACACCATATATTTT.

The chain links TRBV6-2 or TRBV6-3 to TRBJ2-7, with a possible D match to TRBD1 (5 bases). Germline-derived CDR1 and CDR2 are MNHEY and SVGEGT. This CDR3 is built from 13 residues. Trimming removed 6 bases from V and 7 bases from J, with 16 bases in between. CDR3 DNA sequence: TGTGCCAGCAGCCTGGACAACCTGCGGGAGCAGTACGTC. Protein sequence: CASSLDNLREQYV.

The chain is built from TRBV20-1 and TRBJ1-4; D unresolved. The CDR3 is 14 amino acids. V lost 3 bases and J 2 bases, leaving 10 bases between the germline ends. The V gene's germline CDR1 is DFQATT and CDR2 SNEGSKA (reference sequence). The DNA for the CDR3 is TGCAGTGCTAGCCCACTAAGTACTAATGAAAAACTGTTTTTT. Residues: CSASPLSTNEKLFF.

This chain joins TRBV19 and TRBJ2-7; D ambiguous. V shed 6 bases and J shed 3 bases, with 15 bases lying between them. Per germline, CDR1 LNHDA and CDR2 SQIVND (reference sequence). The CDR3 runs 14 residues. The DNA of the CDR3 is TGTGCCAGTAGCCGGGCAAGGGCGGTCTACGAGCAGTACTTC. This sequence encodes CASSRARAVYEQYF. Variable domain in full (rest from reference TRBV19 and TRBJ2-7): DGGITQSPKYLFRKEGQNVTLSCEQNLNHDAMYWYRQDPGQGLRLIYYSQIVNDFQKGDIAEGYSVSREKKESFPLTVTSAQKNPTAFYLCASSRARAVYEQYFGPGTRLTVT.

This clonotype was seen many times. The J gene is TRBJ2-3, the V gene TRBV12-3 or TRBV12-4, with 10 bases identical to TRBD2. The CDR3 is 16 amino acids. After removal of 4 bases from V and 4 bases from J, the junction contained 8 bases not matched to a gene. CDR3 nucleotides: TGTGCCAGCAGTTCCCCCAGCGGGGGGGCCCCAGATACGCAGTATTTT. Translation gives CASSSPSGGAPDTQYF.

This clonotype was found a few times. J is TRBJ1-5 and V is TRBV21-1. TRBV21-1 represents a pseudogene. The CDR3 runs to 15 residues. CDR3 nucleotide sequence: TGTGCCAGCAGCAAAGTTCGGTTGGGCAATCAGCCCCAGCATTTT. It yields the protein CASSKVRLGNQPQHF.

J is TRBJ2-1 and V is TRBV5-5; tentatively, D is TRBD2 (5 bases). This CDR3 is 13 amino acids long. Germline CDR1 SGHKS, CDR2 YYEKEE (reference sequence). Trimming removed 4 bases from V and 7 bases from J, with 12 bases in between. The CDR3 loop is CASSTRFRNEQFF. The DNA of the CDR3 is TGTGCCAGCAGCACTAGGTTTCGGAATGAGCAGTTCTTC.

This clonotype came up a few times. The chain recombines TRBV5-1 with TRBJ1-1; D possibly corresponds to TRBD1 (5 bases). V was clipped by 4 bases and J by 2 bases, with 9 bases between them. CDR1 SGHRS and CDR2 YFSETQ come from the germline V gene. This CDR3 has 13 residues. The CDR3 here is CASSRDFNTEAFF. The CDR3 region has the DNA TGCGCCAGCAGCCGGGACTTCAACACTGAAGCTTTCTTT.

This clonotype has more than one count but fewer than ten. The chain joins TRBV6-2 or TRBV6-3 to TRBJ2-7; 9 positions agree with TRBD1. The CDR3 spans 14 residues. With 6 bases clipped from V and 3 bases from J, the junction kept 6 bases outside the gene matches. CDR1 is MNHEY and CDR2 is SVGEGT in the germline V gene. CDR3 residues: CASRRTGEIYEQYV. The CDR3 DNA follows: TGTGCCAGCAGGAGGACAGGGGAGATCTACGAGCAGTACGTC.

The CDR3 region has the DNA TGTGCCAGCAGCCGAACAGGGGGAAGCTACACCTTC. Residues: CASSRTGGSYTF. The rearrangement joins TRBV7-3 to TRBJ1-2; 8 bases fit TRBD1. V lost 5 bases to trimming and J lost 9 bases; unmatched junction nucleotides: 5. Germline assignment: CDR1 SGHTA and CDR2 FQGTGA. The CDR3 is 12 residues long.

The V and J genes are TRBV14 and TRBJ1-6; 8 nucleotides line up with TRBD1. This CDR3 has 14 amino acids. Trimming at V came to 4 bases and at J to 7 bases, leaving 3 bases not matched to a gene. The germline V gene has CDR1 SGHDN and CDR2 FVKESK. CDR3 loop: CASSPWTGNSPLHF. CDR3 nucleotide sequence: TGTGCCAGCAGCCCCTGGACAGGGAATTCACCCCTCCACTTT.

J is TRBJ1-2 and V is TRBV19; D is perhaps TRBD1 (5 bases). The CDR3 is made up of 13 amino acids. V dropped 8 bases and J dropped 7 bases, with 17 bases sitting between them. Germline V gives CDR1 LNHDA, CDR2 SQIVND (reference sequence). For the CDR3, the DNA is TGTGCCAGTGCCCGGCAGGGTATGAGTGGCTACACCTTC. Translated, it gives CASARQGMSGYTF.

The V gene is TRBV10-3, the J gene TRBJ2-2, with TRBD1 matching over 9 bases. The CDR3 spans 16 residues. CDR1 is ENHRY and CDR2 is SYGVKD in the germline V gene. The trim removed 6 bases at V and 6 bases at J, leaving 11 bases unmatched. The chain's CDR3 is CAIRDGQDRGAGELFF. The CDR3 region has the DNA TGTGCCATCAGAGACGGGCAGGACAGGGGCGCCGGGGAGCTGTTTTTT.

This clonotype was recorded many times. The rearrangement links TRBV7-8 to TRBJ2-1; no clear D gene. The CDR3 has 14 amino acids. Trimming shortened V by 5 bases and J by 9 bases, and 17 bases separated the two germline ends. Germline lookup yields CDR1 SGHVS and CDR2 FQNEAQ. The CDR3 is CASSHGGSLGEQFF. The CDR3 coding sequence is TGTGCCAGCAGCCATGGTGGTAGCTTAGGTGAGCAGTTCTTC.

This chain's CDR3 is CASSLGQGSNTEAFF. The CDR3 DNA sequence: TGTGCCAGCAGTTTAGGACAGGGCTCCAACACTGAAGCTTTCTTT. This chain links TRBV12-3 or TRBV12-4 with TRBJ1-1; 7 bases are shared with TRBD1. This CDR3 comprises 15 residues. The V gene end was trimmed by 1 base and the J gene end by 2 bases; junction bases not matched to a gene: 4.

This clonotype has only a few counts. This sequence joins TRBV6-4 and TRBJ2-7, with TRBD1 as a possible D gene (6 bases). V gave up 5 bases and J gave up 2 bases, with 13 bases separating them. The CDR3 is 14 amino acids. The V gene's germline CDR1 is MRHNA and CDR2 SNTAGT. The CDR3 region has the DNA TGTGCCAGCAGTTTGGGGGACACCACCTACGAGCAGTACGTC. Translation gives CASSLGDTTYEQYV.